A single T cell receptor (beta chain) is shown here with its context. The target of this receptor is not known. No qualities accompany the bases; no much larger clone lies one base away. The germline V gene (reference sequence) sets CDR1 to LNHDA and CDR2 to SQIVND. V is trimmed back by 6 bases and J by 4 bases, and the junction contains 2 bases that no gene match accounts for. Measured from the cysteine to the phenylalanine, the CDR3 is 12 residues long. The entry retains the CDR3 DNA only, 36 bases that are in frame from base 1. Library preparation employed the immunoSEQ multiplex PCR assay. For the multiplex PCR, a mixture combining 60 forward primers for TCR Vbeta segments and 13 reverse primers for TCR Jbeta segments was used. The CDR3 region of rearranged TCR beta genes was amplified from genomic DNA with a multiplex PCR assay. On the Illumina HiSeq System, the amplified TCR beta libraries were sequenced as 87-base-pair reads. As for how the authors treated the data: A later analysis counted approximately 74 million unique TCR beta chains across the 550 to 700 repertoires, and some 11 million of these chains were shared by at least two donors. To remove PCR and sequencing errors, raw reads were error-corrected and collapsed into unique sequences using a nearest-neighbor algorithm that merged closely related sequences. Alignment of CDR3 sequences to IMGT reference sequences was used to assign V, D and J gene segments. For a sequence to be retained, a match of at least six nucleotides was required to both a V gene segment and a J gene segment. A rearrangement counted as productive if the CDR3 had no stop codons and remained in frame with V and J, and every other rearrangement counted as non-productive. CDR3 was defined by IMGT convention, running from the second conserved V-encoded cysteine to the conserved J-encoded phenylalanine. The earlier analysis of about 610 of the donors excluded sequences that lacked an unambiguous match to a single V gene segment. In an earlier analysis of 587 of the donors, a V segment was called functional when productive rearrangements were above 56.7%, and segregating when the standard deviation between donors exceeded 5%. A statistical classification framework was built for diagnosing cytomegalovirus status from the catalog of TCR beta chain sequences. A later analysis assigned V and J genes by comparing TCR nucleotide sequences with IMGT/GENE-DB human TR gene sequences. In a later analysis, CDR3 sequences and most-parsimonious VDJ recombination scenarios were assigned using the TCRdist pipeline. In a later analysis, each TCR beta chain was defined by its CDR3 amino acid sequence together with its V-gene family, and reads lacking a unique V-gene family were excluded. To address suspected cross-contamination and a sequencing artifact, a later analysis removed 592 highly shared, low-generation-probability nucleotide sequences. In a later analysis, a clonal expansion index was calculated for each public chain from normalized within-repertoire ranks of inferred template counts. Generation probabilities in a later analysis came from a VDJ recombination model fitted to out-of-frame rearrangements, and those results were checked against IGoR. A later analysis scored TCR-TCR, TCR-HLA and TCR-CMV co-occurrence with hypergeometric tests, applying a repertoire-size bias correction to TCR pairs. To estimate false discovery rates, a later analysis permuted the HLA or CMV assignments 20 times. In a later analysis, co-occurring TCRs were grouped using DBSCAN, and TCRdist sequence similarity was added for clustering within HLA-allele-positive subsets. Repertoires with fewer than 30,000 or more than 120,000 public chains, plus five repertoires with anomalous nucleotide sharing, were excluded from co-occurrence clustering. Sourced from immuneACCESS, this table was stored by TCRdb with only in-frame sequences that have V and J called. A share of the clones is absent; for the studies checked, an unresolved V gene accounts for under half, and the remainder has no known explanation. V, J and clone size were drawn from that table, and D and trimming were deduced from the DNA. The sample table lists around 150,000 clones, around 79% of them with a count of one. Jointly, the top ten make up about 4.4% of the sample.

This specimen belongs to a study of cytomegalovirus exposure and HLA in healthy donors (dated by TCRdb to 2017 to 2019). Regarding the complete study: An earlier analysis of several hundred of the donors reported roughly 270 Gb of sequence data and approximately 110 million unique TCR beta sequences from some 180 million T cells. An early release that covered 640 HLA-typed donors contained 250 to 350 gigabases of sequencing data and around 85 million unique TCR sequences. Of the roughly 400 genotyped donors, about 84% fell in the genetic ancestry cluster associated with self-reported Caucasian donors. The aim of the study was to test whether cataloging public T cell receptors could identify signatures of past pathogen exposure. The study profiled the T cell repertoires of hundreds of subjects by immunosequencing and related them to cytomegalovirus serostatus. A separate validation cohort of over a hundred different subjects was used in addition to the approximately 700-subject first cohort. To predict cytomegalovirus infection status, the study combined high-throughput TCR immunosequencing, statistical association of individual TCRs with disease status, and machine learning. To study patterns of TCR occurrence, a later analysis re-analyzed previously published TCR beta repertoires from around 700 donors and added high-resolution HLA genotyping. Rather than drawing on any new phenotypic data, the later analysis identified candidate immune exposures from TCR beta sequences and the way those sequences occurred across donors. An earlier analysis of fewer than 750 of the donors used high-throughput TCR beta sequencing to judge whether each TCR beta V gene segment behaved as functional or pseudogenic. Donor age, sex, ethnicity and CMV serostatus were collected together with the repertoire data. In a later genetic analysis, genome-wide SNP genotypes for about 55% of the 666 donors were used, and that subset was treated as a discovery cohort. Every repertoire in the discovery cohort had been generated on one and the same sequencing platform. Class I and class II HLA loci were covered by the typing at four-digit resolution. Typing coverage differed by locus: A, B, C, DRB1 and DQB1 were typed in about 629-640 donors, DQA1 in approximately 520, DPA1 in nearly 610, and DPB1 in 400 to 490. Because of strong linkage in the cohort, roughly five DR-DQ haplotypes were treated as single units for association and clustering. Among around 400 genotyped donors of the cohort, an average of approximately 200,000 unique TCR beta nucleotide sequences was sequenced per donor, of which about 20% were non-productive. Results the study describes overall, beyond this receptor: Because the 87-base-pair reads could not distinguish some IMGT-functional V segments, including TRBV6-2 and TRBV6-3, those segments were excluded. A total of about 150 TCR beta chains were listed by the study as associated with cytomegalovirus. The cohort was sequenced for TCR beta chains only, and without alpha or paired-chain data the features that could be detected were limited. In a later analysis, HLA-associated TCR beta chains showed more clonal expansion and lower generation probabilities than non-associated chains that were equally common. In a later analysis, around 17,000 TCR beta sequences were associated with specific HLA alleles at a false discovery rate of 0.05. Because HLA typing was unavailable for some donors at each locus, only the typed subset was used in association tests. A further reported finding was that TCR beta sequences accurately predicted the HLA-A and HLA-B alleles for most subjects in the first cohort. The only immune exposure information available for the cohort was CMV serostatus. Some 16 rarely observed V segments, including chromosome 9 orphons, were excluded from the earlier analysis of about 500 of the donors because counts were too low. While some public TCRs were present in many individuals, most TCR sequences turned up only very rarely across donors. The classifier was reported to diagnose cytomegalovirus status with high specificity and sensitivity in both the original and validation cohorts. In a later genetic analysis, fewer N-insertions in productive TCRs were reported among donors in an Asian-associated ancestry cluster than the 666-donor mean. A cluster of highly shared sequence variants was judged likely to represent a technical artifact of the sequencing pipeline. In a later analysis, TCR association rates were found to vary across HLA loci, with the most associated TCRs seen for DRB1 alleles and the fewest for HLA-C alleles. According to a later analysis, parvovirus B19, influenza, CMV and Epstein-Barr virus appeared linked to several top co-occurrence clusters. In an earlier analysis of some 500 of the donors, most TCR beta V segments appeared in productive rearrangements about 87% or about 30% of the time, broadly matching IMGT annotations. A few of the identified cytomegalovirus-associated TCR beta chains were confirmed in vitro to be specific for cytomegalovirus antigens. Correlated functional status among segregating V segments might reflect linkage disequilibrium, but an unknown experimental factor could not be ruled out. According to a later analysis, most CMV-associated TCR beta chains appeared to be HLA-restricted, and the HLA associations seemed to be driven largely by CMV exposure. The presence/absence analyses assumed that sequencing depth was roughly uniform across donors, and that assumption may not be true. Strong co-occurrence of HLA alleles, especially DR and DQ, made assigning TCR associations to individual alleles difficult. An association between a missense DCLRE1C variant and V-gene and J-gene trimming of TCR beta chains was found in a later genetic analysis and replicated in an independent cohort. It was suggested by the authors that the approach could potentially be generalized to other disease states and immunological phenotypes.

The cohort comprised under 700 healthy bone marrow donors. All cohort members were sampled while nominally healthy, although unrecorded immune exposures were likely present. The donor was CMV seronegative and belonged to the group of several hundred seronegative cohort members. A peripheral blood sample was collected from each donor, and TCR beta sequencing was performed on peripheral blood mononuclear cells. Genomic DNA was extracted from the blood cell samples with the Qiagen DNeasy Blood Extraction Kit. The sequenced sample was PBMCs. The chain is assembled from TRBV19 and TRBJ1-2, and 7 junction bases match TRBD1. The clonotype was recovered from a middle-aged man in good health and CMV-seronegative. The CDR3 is CASRQGTYGYTF. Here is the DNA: TGTGCCAGTAGACAGGGGACCTATGGCTACACCTTC.